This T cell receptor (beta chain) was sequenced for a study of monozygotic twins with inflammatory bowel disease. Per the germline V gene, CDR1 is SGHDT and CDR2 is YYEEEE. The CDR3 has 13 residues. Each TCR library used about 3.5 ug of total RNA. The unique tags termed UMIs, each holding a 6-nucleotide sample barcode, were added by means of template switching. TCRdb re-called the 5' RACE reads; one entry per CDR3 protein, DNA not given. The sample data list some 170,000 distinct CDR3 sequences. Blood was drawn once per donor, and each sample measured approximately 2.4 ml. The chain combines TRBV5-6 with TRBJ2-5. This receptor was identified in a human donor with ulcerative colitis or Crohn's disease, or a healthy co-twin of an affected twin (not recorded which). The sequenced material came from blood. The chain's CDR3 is CASSRLDQETQYF.